This T cell receptor (beta chain) derives from a study of early T cells in non-severe SARS-CoV-2 infection. The CDR3 is 15 amino acids. Germline-derived CDR1 and CDR2 are MDHEN and SYDVKM. The junction had 10 bases not matched to a gene; V was cut back by 6 bases and J by 4 bases. Attachment of unique molecular identifiers to individual cDNA molecules was performed. MiXCR, run by TCRdb on the 5' RACE reads, gives a single entry per CDR3 protein. The sample holds 45,000 to 50,000 distinct CDR3 sequences, 6.2% seen once. The source material was whole blood, sampled at baseline. This rearrangement joins TRBV28 to TRBJ2-5, with 8 bases matching TRBD2. The receptor's source is an adult who was a healthcare worker with PCR-confirmed SARS-CoV-2 infection or an uninfected control (not recorded which). DNA of the CDR3: TGTGCCAGCAGCTTCATGGGGCTAGCGGGAGAGACCCAGTACTTC. Amino acids: CASSFMGLAGETQYF.